This T cell receptor beta chain was recovered during a study of graft-versus-host responses after intestinal transplantation. To note about this clone: Its antigen is unknown.

The assay was immunoSEQ multiplex PCR, and TCRdb's table has in-frame clones only and misses some. The data hold about 100,000 clones, with over 75% observed a single time. V lost 4 bases to trimming and J lost 5 bases; unmatched junction nucleotides: 7. The germline V gene encodes CDR1 GTSNPN and CDR2 SVGIG (reference sequence). The CDR3 has 14 amino acids. This specimen consisted of unstimulated CD4+ T cells sorted from spleen or lymph node cells, obtained before transplant. The chain uses TRBV30 and TRBJ2-2; TRBD1 matches at 7 bases. The sequence was collected from a human donor who was the organ donor for an intestinal transplant. CDR3 bases: TGTGCCTGGAACAGGGGAATGGGAACCGGGGAGCTGTTTTTT. It specifies CAWNRGMGTGELFF.